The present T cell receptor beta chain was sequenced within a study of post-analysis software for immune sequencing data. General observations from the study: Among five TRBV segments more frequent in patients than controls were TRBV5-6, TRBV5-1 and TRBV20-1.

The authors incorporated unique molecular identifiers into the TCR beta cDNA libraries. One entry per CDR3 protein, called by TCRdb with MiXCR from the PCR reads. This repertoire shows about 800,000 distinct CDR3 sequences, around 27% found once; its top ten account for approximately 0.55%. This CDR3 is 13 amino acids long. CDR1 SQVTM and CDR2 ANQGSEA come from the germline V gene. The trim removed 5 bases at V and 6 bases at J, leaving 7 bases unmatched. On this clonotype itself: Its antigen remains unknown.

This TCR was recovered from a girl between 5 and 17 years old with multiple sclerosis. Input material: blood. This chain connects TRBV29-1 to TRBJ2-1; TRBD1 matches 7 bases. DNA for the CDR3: TGCAGCGTTAAGACAGGGCTCCTCAATGAGCAGTTCTTC. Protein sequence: CSVKTGLLNEQFF.